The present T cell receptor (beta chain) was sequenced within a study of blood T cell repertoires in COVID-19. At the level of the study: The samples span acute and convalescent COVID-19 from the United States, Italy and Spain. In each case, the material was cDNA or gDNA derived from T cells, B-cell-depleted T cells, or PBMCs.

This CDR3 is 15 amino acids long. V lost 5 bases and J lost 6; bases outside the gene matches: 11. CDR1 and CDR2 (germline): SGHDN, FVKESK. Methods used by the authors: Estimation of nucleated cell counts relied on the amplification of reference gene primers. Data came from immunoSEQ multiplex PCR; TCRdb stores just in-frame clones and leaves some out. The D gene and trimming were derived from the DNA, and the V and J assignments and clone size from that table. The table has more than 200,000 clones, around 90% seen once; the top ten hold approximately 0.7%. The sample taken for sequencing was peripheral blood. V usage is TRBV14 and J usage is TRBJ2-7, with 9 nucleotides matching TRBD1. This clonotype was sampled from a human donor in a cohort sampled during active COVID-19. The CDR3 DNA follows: TGTGCCAGCAGCACAAATCGGGACAGGGCGGCCGAGCAGTACTTC. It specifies CASSTNRDRAAEQYF. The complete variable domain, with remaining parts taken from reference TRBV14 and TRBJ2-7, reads EAGVTQFPSHSVIEKGQTVTLRCDPISGHDNLYWYRRVMGKEIKFLLHFVKESKQDESGMPNNRFLAERTGGTYSTLKVQPAELEDSGVYFCASSTNRDRAAEQYFGPGTRLTVT.